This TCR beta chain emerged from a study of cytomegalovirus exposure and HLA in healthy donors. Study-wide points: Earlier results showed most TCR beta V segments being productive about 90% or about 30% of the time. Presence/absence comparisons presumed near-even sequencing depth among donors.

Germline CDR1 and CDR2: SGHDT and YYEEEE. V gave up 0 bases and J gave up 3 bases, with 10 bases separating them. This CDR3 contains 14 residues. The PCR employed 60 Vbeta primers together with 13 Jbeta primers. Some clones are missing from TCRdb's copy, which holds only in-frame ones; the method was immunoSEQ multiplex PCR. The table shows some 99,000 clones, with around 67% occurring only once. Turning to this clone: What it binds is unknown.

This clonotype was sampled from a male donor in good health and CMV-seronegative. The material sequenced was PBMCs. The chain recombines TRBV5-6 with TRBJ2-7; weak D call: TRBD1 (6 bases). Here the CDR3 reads CASSLVGQYYEQYF. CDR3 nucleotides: TGTGCCAGCAGCTTGGTAGGACAGTACTACGAGCAGTACTTC.